The 24 T cell receptor beta chains in this list originate from one sample, sequenced in a study of blood T cell repertoires in COVID-19. The method was immunoSEQ multiplex PCR; TCRdb's version includes in-frame clones alone and lacks a portion of them. Among under 150,000 clones listed, 70% to 90% were seen once. Sequencing was done on a sample of peripheral blood. Receptor source: a man in his forties with acute or convalescent COVID-19.

J is TRBJ1-2 and V is TRBV29-1, with a tentative D call TRBD1 (5 bases). The V end lost 4 bases, the J end lost 2 bases, and 8 bases lay between the germline ends. The CDR3 runs 12 residues. Germline V gene data show CDR1 as SQVTM and CDR2 as ANQGSEA. DNA for the CDR3: TGCAGCGTTGGAAGGGGAAACTATGGCTACACCTTC. Translating gives CSVGRGNYGYTF. Combining the CDR3 with reference TRBV29-1 and TRBJ1-2 gives the whole variable domain SAVISQKPSRDICQRGTSLTIQCQVDSQVTMMFWYRQQPGQSLTLIATANQGSEATYESGFVIDKFPISRPNLTFSTLTVSNMSPEDSSIYLCSVGRGNYGYTFGSGTRLTVV.

J is TRBJ2-1 and V is TRBV5-1, with D possibly matching TRBD2 (5 bases). Germline CDR1 reads SGHRS; CDR2 reads YFSETQ. CDR3 length: 12 amino acids. Deletions cut 0 bases from V and 7 bases from J, with 5 bases between. CDR3 sequence: CASSLGGNEQFF. Written as DNA, the CDR3 is TGCGCCAGCAGCTTGGGAGGGAATGAGCAGTTCTTC. Looking up the rest from reference TRBV5-1 and TRBJ2-1 gives the full variable domain: KAGVTQTPRYLIKTRGQQVTLSCSPISGHRSVSWYQQTPGQGLQFLFEYFSETQRNKGNFPGRFSGRQFSNSRSEMNVSTLELGDSALYLCASSLGGNEQFFGPGTRLTVL.

The rearrangement joins TRBV10-3 to TRBJ2-3; 9 bases fit TRBD2. The germline V gene encodes CDR1 ENHRY and CDR2 SYGVKD. The CDR3 loop spans 15 amino acids. Germline trimming cut 4 bases from V and 2 bases from J; bases unmatched to any gene: 4. The CDR3 DNA follows: TGTGCCATCAGTGTGACTAGCGGCCACACAGATACGCAGTATTTT. Its protein product is CAISVTSGHTDTQYF.

This rearrangement joins TRBV6-5 to TRBJ2-6; tentatively, D is TRBD1 (6 bases). Germline assignment: CDR1 MNHEY and CDR2 SVGAGI. There are 16 residues in the CDR3. V shed 4 bases and J shed 2 bases, with 12 bases lying between them. The CDR3 nucleotides are TGTGCCAGCAGTTTTGAGGCAGGGGCTGGGGCCAACGTCCTGACTTTC. Amino acid sequence: CASSFEAGAGANVLTF.

This clone has a handful of counts. CDR3 DNA: TGCGCCAGCAGCCTCGGTGGGGGGTCTCAGGTGTCTTCACCCCTCCACTTT. The encoded protein is CASSLGGGSQVSSPLHF. This rearrangement joins TRBV5-1 to TRBJ1-6; maybe TRBD1 (5 bases). From germline, CDR1 is SGHRS and CDR2 YFSETQ. Trimming removed 4 bases at V and 9 bases at J, with 23 bases between. The CDR3 is made up of 17 amino acids.

The rearrangement uses TRBV6-6 and TRBJ1-6; weak D call: TRBD1 (6 bases). This CDR3 is built from 19 residues. The germline gives CDR1 MNHNY, CDR2 SVGAGI (reference sequence). Trimming left V 5 bases short and J 5 bases short, with 25 bases between. The CDR3 protein is CASSPRGGPVRPDNSPLHF. CDR3 DNA: TGTGCCAGCAGTCCAAGGGGGGGCCCCGTTAGGCCCGATAATTCACCCCTCCACTTT.

The chain carries TRBV29-1 and TRBJ2-2; TRBD2 matches 9 bases. Germline V gene sequence: CDR1 SQVTM, CDR2 ANQGSEA. V shed 6 bases, J shed 6 bases, and the junction held 5 bases outside the gene matches. This CDR3 spans 13 amino acids. CDR3 region: CSVRGTSPGELFF. The CDR3 DNA reads as TGCAGCGTCCGTGGGACTAGCCCCGGGGAGCTGTTTTTT.

The chain combines TRBV19 with TRBJ1-3; no definite D call. CDR1 LNHDA and CDR2 SQIVND come from the germline V gene (reference sequence). This CDR3 region has 14 residues. V lost 9 bases, J lost 0 bases, and 12 bases lay in between. The CDR3 reads CASARHVSGNTIYF. In DNA, the CDR3 is TGTGCCAGCGCCAGACACGTCTCTGGAAACACCATATATTTT.

The chain joins TRBV7-9 to TRBJ1-2, with D possibly TRBD1 on 5 matching bases. The CDR3 sequence is 14 residues long. V gave up 4 bases and J gave up 0 bases, with 9 bases separating them. Per the germline V gene, CDR1 is SEHNR and CDR2 is FQNEAQ (reference sequence). The CDR3 loop reads CASSSGGTNYGYTF. The CDR3 bases are TGTGCCAGCAGCTCGGGGGGGACTAACTATGGCTACACCTTC.

This clone was counted once. The rearrangement joins TRBV5-1 to TRBJ1-2; no firm D call. Germline CDR1 SGHRS, CDR2 YFSETQ. The CDR3 has 13 amino acids. V was clipped by 0 bases and J by 4 bases, with 7 bases between them. CDR3 in DNA: TGCGCCAGCAGCTTGGAGGGAGTCTATGGCTACACCTTC. Translated, it gives CASSLEGVYGYTF. The complete variable domain, with remaining parts taken from reference TRBV5-1 and TRBJ1-2, reads KAGVTQTPRYLIKTRGQQVTLSCSPISGHRSVSWYQQTPGQGLQFLFEYFSETQRNKGNFPGRFSGRQFSNSRSEMNVSTLELGDSALYLCASSLEGVYGYTFGSGTRLTVV.

The genes are TRBV5-6 and TRBJ1-2; 8 bases agree with TRBD1. J lost 7 bases, V lost 4 bases, and 6 bases had no gene match. Germline V gives CDR1 SGHDT, CDR2 YYEEEE. The CDR3 totals 13 residues. CDR3 region: CASSPRGLSGYTF. Here the CDR3 DNA reads TGTGCCAGCAGCCCCAGGGGGCTGTCTGGCTACACCTTC.

This rearrangement joins TRBV12-3 or TRBV12-4 to TRBJ1-1, with 7 bases lining up with TRBD1. The V gene end was trimmed by 6 bases and the J gene end by 6 bases; junction bases not matched to a gene: 4. This CDR3 has 12 amino acids. Here the CDR3 reads CASRPTGPEAFF. The CDR3, as DNA: TGTGCCAGCAGACCGACAGGGCCTGAAGCTTTCTTT.

The V call is TRBV3-1 (or the pseudogene TRBV3-2), the J call TRBJ2-7, with TRBD2 matching 9 bases. CDR1 and CDR2 from the germline V gene are LGHDT and YNNKEL (reference sequence). This CDR3 contains 15 residues. The trim removed 0 bases at V and 9 bases at J, leaving 9 bases unmatched. Written as DNA, the CDR3 is TGTGCCAGCAGCCAAGATGGGCTAGCGGGGCGATGGCAGTACTTC. It is translated as CASSQDGLAGRWQYF.

The rearrangement uses TRBV9 and TRBJ2-7; 8 nucleotides agree with TRBD1. The CDR3 totals 14 residues. Germline values: CDR1 SGDLS, CDR2 YYNGEE. J gave up 1 base and V 4 bases, and 4 bases lay outside the gene matches. Here the CDR3 DNA reads TGTGCCAGCAGCCCCGGGACAGGTTCCTACGAGCAGTACTTC. This encodes CASSPGTGSYEQYF.

The chain employs TRBV19 and TRBJ2-5; D might be TRBD1 (5 bases). Germline V lookup: CDR1 LNHDA, CDR2 SQIVND (reference sequence). The CDR3 is 12 amino acids. Trimming took off 7 bases at V and 1 base at J, with 7 bases between the two ends. The CDR3 bases are TGTGCCAGTATCGACAGCCAAGAGACCCAGTACTTC. It specifies CASIDSQETQYF.

This chain joins TRBV7-3 and TRBJ2-1, with 8 bases matching TRBD2. Trimming at V came to 1 base and at J to 8 bases, leaving 10 bases not matched to a gene. There are 16 residues in the CDR3. The V gene's germline CDR1 is SGHTA and CDR2 FQGTGA. CDR3 amino acids: CASSLSRGGQLHEQFF. The CDR3 DNA sequence: TGTGCCAGCAGCTTAAGCCGGGGGGGCCAGCTGCATGAGCAGTTCTTC.

The rearrangement links TRBV7-2 to TRBJ2-7, with TRBD1 matching 10 bases. Trimming removed 2 bases from V and 3 bases from J; junction bases left unmatched: 4. The CDR3 contains 15 residues. Germline-derived CDR1 and CDR2 are SGHTA and FQGNSA. The CDR3 DNA is TGTGCCAGCAGCTTAACCGGGACAGGGGTCTACGAGCAGTACTTC. It translates to CASSLTGTGVYEQYF.

V is TRBV27 and J is TRBJ2-7, with TRBD2 identical over 8 bases. CDR1 MNHEY and CDR2 SMNVEV come from the germline V gene (reference sequence). V lost 0 bases to trimming and J lost 4 bases; unmatched junction nucleotides: 5. The CDR3 has 15 amino acids. CDR3 region: CASSLSPSGGYEQYF. In DNA, the CDR3 is TGTGCCAGCAGTTTATCCCCCAGCGGGGGTTACGAGCAGTACTTC.

The rearrangement joins TRBV6-5 to TRBJ2-5; TRBD2 agrees at 10 bases. The CDR3 runs 14 residues. V gave up 5 bases and J gave up 4 bases; unmatched junction bases: 4. From germline, CDR1 is MNHEY and CDR2 SVGAGI. The CDR3 nucleotides are TGTGCCAGCAGTCCACTAGCGGGAAGAGAGACCCAGTACTTC. It translates to CASSPLAGRETQYF.

This clone was recorded a few times. The chain carries TRBV24-1 and TRBJ2-3, with 8 bases aligning to TRBD1. Germline V gene sequence: CDR1 KGHDR, CDR2 SFDVKD. V lost 4 bases to trimming and J lost 0 bases; unmatched junction nucleotides: 20. The CDR3 consists of 21 residues. The CDR3 sequence: CATSEENRGVFSTDSTDTQYF. The DNA of the CDR3 is TGTGCCACCAGTGAAGAAAACAGGGGGGTCTTTTCTACTGACAGCACAGATACGCAGTATTTT.

This clone turned up a few times. As DNA, the CDR3 is TGTGCCAGCAGCCTCCGAGCCCCGGACAGGGAAACTAATGAAAAACTGTTTTTT. Its protein is CASSLRAPDRETNEKLFF. The chain uses TRBV7-6 and TRBJ1-4, with 8 bases that match TRBD1. The CDR3 totals 18 residues. Germline V gives CDR1 SGHVS, CDR2 FNYEAQ. V trimming: 5 bases; J trimming: 1 base; junction bases outside the gene matches: 12.

Remarks on this clone: Within the sample, other DNA sequences also encode this same CDR3. V gene TRBV19 combines with J gene TRBJ2-3; TRBD2 agrees at 7 bases. CDR3 length: 15 amino acids. The V gene's germline CDR1 is LNHDA and CDR2 SQIVND (reference sequence). Trimming cost V 2 bases and J 1 base; bases outside gene matches: 3. CDR3 coding DNA: TGTGCCAGTAGTATACTGGCGGGGGGCACAGATACGCAGTATTTT. Its translation is CASSILAGGTDTQYF.

The chain recombines TRBV4-3 with TRBJ1-3; D ambiguous. V was pared by 0 bases and J by 4 bases, with 10 bases between. The CDR3 has 15 amino acids. Germline V lookup: CDR1 LGHNA, CDR2 YSLEER. The CDR3 DNA sequence: TGCGCCAGCAGCCAAGAGCTGGTGCGGGGAAACACCATATATTTT. Translated: CASSQELVRGNTIYF.

The chain links TRBV7-6 to TRBJ2-2; unclear D gene. V lost 2 bases and J 4 bases, leaving 8 bases between the germline ends. Germline CDR1 reads SGHVS; CDR2 reads FNYEAQ. This CDR3 is 14 amino acids long. In DNA form, the CDR3 reads TGTGCCAGCAGCTTACAAGACACCACCGGGGAGCTGTTTTTT. This codes for CASSLQDTTGELFF.